One and the same sample provided the 25 T cell receptor beta chains below, sequenced in a study of glioma-infiltrating T cells after dendritic cell vaccination. The data were produced by immunoSEQ multiplex PCR, yet TCRdb's version contains in-frame clones alone and is incomplete. The table includes 70,000 to 90,000 clones, less than 90% detected once. The time point is: after dendritic cell vaccination, including at tumor progression/relapse. The source material was blood, sampled after dendritic cell vaccination. The origin of the receptors is a human donor with glioblastoma.

The CDR3 sequence is CASSLEGGRNTEAFF. DNA for the CDR3: TGTGCCAGCAGCTTAGAGGGAGGGCGAAACACTGAAGCTTTCTTT. V gene TRBV7-2 combines with J gene TRBJ1-1; D is unresolved. CDR1 SGHTA and CDR2 FQGNSA come from the germline V gene. Deletions cut 1 base from V and 2 bases from J, with 11 bases between. This CDR3 comprises 15 residues.

The chain recombines TRBV6-5 with TRBJ1-3, with D unresolved. The V gene's germline CDR1 is MNHEY and CDR2 SVGAGI. V was shortened by 2 bases and J by 9 bases, with 14 bases between the two germline ends. The length of the CDR3 is 14 residues. DNA of the CDR3: TGTGCCAGCAGTTACGACTCCTCTGCCGGCACCATATATTTT. This codes for CASSYDSSAGTIYF.

V and J are TRBV7-2 and TRBJ1-1; D is unclear. V was pared by 3 bases and J by 0 bases, with 14 bases between. Germline V gives CDR1 SGHTA, CDR2 FQGNSA. The CDR3 sequence is 16 residues long. CDR3 in amino acids: CASSFMRDYLNTEAFF. The CDR3 bases are TGTGCCAGCAGCTTTATGAGGGATTATCTGAACACTGAAGCTTTCTTT.

This chain links TRBV18 with TRBJ2-5; 11 nucleotides agree with TRBD2. The trim removed 3 bases at V and 2 bases at J, leaving 5 bases unmatched. The germline CDR1 and CDR2 sequences are KGHSH and LQKENI. The CDR3 has 16 residues. The CDR3 bases are TGTGCCAGCTCACCGGGGCTAGCGGGGGGTCAAGAGACCCAGTACTTC. It is translated as CASSPGLAGGQETQYF.

The chain carries TRBV4-2 and TRBJ2-1; D is perhaps TRBD2 (6 bases). Trimming took 2 bases from V and 2 from J, leaving 7 bases between them. Germline V gives CDR1 LGHNA, CDR2 YNFKEQ. The CDR3 is 14 amino acids. Written as DNA, the CDR3 is TGTGCCAGCAGCCAACCGGGGGCCTACAATGAGCAGTTCTTC. It translates to CASSQPGAYNEQFF.

This clone came up a few times. The CDR3 sequence is CASSLGGTGKTEAFF. CDR3 DNA sequence: TGTGCCAGCAGCTTAGGCGGGACAGGGAAGACTGAAGCTTTCTTT. The V gene is TRBV11-1, the J gene TRBJ1-1; 9 bases map to TRBD1. This CDR3 contains 15 residues. V shed 1 base, J shed 5 bases, and the junction held 5 bases outside the gene matches. Germline CDR1 reads SGHAT; CDR2 reads FQDESV (reference sequence).

J is TRBJ1-3 and V is TRBV5-6; 7 bases are shared with TRBD1. The ends lost 4 bases at V and 3 bases at J; junction bases unmatched: 10. The CDR3 covers 16 residues. CDR1 is SGHDT, CDR2 YYEEEE, per germline. This chain's CDR3 is CASSARGAGYGNTIYF. CDR3 bases: TGTGCCAGCAGCGCCAGGGGGGCGGGGTATGGAAACACCATATATTTT. Full variable domain (outside the CDR3, taken from reference TRBV5-6 and TRBJ1-3): DAGVTQSPTHLIKTRGQQVTLRCSPKSGHDTVSWYQQALGQGPQFIFQYYEEEERQRGNFPDRFSGHQFPNYSSELNVNALLLGDSALYLCASSARGAGYGNTIYFGEGSWLTVV.

The V call is TRBV2, the J call TRBJ1-2; 7 nucleotides agree with TRBD1. Looked up from germline, CDR1 is SNHLY and CDR2 is FYNNEI. CDR3 length: 13 residues. J gave up 4 bases and V 8 bases, and 7 bases lay outside the gene matches. This chain's CDR3 is CASGRRDSYGYTF. Written as DNA, the CDR3 is TGTGCCAGCGGACGGCGGGACAGCTATGGCTACACCTTC.

This clone appeared a single time. The V call is TRBV7-6, the J call TRBJ2-1; TRBD2 matches at 10 bases. The V gene end was trimmed by 5 bases and the J gene end by 5 bases; junction bases not matched to a gene: 9. Germline CDR1 and CDR2: SGHVS and FNYEAQ. The CDR3 has 16 amino acids. This CDR3 is CASSPGVAGGHNEQFF. For the CDR3, the DNA is TGTGCCAGCAGCCCCGGGGTAGCGGGGGGCCACAATGAGCAGTTCTTC.

There are many counts of this clone. The V gene is TRBV25-1, the J gene TRBJ2-7; D perhaps matches TRBD1 (6 bases). This CDR3 has 13 amino acids. Trimming left V 5 bases short and J 5 bases short, with 13 bases between. Looked up from germline, CDR1 is MGHDK and CDR2 is SYGVNS. The CDR3 spells CASSPQGFNEQYF. Written as DNA, the CDR3 is TGTGCCAGCAGTCCTCAGGGGTTCAACGAGCAGTACTTC.

The chain employs TRBV5-6 and TRBJ1-1; the D gene is possibly TRBD1 (5 bases). Germline V CDR1 and CDR2: SGHDT, YYEEEE. This CDR3 is 14 amino acids long. V lost 0 bases and J 4 bases, leaving 10 bases between the germline ends. CDR3 nucleotide sequence: TGTGCCAGCAGCTTGGAGACAGAATCCACTGAAGCTTTCTTT. This codes for CASSLETESTEAFF.

This chain uses TRBV7-3 with TRBJ2-4; no clear D gene. CDR1 is SGHTA, CDR2 FQGTGA, per germline. Trimming removed 2 bases from V and 1 base from J, with 9 bases in between. This CDR3 has 15 amino acids. CDR3 region: CASSLQWSAKNIQYF. CDR3 DNA sequence: TGTGCCAGCAGCTTACAGTGGAGTGCCAAAAACATTCAGTACTTC.

This clone was observed many times. The J gene is TRBJ1-2, the V gene TRBV7-2; D is perhaps TRBD1 (5 bases). The germline V gene has CDR1 SGHTA and CDR2 FQGNSA. The ends were cut back, 3 bases at V and 6 bases at J, with 11 bases in the middle. The CDR3 sequence is 13 residues long. CDR3 nucleotide sequence: TGTGCCAGCAGCTTCGGGGGGTTAGATGGCTACACCTTC. This translates into CASSFGGLDGYTF.

This rearrangement joins TRBV18 to TRBJ2-2; TRBD2 matches 9 bases. Trimming cost V 2 bases and J 2 bases; bases outside gene matches: 6. The CDR3 loop spans 17 amino acids. CDR1 and CDR2 (germline): KGHSH, LQKENI. CDR3 nucleotide sequence: TGTGCCAGCTCACCAAGGGCTAGCGGGGACAACACCGGGGAGCTGTTTTTT. It yields the protein CASSPRASGDNTGELFF.

V and J are TRBV10-3 and TRBJ1-4; TRBD1 matches 8 bases. Trimming at V came to 4 bases and at J to 6 bases, leaving 10 bases not matched to a gene. Germline lookup yields CDR1 ENHRY and CDR2 SYGVKD. This CDR3 has 16 amino acids. The CDR3 loop is CAISGDRGHADEKLFF. The CDR3 bases are TGTGCCATCAGTGGAGACAGGGGCCATGCGGATGAAAAACTGTTTTTT.

This clone was detected only once. V gene TRBV15 combines with J gene TRBJ1-5, with TRBD1 as a possible D gene (5 bases). This CDR3 region has 15 residues. Trimming stripped 1 base from V and 0 bases from J, with 7 bases between. Germline V gives CDR1 LNHNV, CDR2 YYDKDF (reference sequence). The CDR3 DNA follows: TGTGCCACCAGCAGAGGACAGAGTAGCAATCAGCCCCAGCATTTT. This gives the protein CATSRGQSSNQPQHF.

The gene calls are TRBV11-2 and TRBJ2-3; D unclear. Deletions cut 5 bases from V and 1 base from J, with 10 bases between. The germline V gene encodes CDR1 SGHAT and CDR2 FQNNGV. CDR3 length: 14 residues. The CDR3 bases are TGTGCCAGCAGCCCCCCTCCCCGCACAGATACGCAGTATTTT. Its translation is CASSPPPRTDTQYF.

V usage is TRBV5-1 and J usage is TRBJ2-7; maybe TRBD2 (5 bases). The CDR3 runs to 14 residues. The germline gives CDR1 SGHRS, CDR2 YFSETQ. With 0 bases removed from V and 7 bases from J, the gap between germline ends came to 14 bases. The CDR3 region has the DNA TGCGCCAGCAGCTTGGCCCTGGTAACGGGGGAGCAGTACTTC. This translates into CASSLALVTGEQYF.

The rearrangement links TRBV2 to TRBJ1-4; 9 bases are shared with TRBD1. V trimming: 4 bases; J trimming: 1 base; junction bases outside the gene matches: 1. CDR3 length equals 15 residues. From germline, CDR1 is SNHLY and CDR2 FYNNEI. The CDR3 coding sequence is TGTGCCAGCAGTGCGGACAGGGGAACTAATGAAAAACTGTTTTTT. Translating it yields CASSADRGTNEKLFF.

This chain uses TRBV7-3 with TRBJ1-6; D not resolved. V shed 5 bases and J shed 14 bases, with 16 bases lying between them. The CDR3 runs to 13 residues. The germline gives CDR1 SGHTA, CDR2 FQGTGA. DNA for the CDR3: TGTGCCAGCAGCACTAAGCGGGGATCTACCCTCCACTTT. Residues: CASSTKRGSTLHF.

The chain employs TRBV15 and TRBJ2-7; D is undetermined. This CDR3 has 14 amino acids. Trimming took 0 bases from V and 7 from J, leaving 13 bases between them. Germline assignment: CDR1 LNHNV and CDR2 YYDKDF (reference sequence). The CDR3 nucleotides read TGTGCCACCAGCAGAGATTTGGCCGCCGATGAGCAGTACTTC. Its translation: CATSRDLAADEQYF.

CDR3 sequence (DNA): TGTGCCAGCAGCTTTCAGGTTGGGACAGCACGATACGAGCAGTACTTC. It specifies CASSFQVGTARYEQYF. The chain couples TRBV7-9 to TRBJ2-7, with 7 bases that match TRBD1. Germline CDR1 SEHNR, CDR2 FQNEAQ (reference sequence). V lost 3 bases and J lost 4; bases outside the gene matches: 12. The CDR3 spans 16 residues.

This chain links TRBV12-5 with TRBJ2-5; a possible D gene is TRBD2 (5 bases). The V and J ends lost 7 bases and 10 bases respectively, with 19 bases between them. The germline V gene encodes CDR1 LGHNT and CDR2 FRNRAP. The length of the CDR3 is 13 residues. This CDR3 reads CASAPGVQLGQYF. The CDR3 coding sequence is TGTGCTAGTGCCCCCGGGGTACAGCTGGGCCAGTACTTC.

The J gene is TRBJ1-2, the V gene TRBV6-5, with D perhaps TRBD1 (5 bases). The germline CDR1 and CDR2 sequences are MNHEY and SVGAGI. V was clipped by 2 bases and J by 0 bases, with 10 bases between them. CDR3 length: 15 amino acids. The CDR3, as DNA: TGTGCCAGCAGTTACCACAGACAGTCTAACTATGGCTACACCTTC. Translated: CASSYHRQSNYGYTF.

This chain uses TRBV6-5 with TRBJ2-1; maybe TRBD1 (6 bases). The CDR3 is made up of 15 amino acids. Deletions cut 5 bases from V and 2 bases from J, with 13 bases between. The germline V gene has CDR1 MNHEY and CDR2 SVGAGI. The CDR3 here is CASSLTGITYNEQFF. The CDR3 coding sequence is TGTGCCAGCAGTCTCACAGGGATCACCTACAATGAGCAGTTCTTC.